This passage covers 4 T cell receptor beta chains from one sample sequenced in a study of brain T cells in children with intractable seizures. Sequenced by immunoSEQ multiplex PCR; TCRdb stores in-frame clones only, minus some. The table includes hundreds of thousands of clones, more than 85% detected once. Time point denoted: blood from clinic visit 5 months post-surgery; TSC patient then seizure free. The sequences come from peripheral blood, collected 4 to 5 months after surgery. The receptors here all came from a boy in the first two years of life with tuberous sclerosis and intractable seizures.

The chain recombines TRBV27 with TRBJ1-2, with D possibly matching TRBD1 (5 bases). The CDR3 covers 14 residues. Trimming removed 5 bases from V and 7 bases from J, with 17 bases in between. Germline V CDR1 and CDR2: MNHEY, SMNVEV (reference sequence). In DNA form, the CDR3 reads TGTGCCAGCAGTCTGGGGGTCTCCCTGTCTGGCTACACCTTC. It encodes CASSLGVSLSGYTF.

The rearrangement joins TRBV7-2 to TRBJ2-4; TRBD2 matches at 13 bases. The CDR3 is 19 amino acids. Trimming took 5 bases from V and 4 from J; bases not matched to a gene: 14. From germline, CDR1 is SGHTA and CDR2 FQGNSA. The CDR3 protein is CASSPSPLRTSGGKNIQYF. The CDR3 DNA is TGTGCCAGCAGCCCCTCACCCCTGAGGACTAGCGGGGGAAAAAACATTCAGTACTTC.

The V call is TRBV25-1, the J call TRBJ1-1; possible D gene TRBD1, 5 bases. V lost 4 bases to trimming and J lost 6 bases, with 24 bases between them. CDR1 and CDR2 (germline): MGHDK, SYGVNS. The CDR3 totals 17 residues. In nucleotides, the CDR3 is TGTGCCAGCAGTGGTAGCGACTCCGGGGCCAGAGGGGCTGAAGCTTTCTTT. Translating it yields CASSGSDSGARGAEAFF. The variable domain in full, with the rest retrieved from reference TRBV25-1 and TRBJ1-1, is EADIYQTPRYLVIGTGKKITLECSQTMGHDKMYWYQQDPGMELHLIHYSYGVNSTEKGDLSSESTVSRIRTEHFPLTLESARPSHTSQYLCASSGSDSGARGAEAFFGQGTRLTVV.

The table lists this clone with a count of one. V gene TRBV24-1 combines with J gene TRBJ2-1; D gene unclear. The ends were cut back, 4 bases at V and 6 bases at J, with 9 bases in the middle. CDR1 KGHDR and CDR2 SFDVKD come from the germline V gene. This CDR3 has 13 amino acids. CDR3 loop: CATSDELRNEQFF. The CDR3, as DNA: TGTGCCACCAGTGACGAACTCCGCAATGAGCAGTTCTTC.